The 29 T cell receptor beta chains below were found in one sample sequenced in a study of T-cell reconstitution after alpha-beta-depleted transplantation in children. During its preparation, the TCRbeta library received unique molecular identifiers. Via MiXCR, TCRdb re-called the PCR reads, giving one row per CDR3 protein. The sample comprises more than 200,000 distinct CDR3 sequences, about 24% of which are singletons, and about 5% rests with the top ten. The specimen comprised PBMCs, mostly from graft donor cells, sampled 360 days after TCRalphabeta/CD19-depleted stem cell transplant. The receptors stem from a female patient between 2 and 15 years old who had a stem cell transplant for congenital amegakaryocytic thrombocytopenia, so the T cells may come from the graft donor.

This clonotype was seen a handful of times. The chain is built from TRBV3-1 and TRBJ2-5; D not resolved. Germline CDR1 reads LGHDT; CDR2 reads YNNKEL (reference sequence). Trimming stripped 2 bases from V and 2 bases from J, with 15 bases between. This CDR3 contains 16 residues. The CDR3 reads CASSQFKSSLQETQYF. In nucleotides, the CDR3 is TGTGCCAGCAGCCAATTCAAGTCCAGTCTTCAAGAGACCCAGTACTTC.

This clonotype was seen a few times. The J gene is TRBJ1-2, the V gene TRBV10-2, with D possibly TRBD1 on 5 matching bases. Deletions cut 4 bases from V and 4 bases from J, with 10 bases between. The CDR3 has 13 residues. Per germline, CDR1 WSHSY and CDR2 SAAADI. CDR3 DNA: TGCGCCAGCAGTGTGACAGAGGGCTATGGCTACACCTTC. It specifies CASSVTEGYGYTF.

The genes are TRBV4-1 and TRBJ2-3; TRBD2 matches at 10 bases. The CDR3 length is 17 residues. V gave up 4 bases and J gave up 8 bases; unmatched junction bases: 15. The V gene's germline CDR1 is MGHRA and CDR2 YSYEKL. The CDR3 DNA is TGCGCCAGCAGCCCCCAAAAATCTAGCGGGGGCGGGGGTACGCAGTATTTT. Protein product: CASSPQKSSGGGGTQYF.

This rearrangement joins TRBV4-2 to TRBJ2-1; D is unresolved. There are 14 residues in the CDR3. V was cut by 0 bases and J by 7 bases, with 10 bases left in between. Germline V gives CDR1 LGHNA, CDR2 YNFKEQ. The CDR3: CASSQDLGRNEQFF. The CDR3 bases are TGTGCCAGCAGCCAAGATCTCGGAAGGAATGAGCAGTTCTTC.

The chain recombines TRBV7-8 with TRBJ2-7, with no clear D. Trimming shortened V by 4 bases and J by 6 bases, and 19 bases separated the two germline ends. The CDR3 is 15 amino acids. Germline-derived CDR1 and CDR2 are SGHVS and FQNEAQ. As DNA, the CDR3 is TGTGCCAGCAGCTCATGGGCAGATGCCGCCTCCGAGCAGTACTTC. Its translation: CASSSWADAASEQYF.

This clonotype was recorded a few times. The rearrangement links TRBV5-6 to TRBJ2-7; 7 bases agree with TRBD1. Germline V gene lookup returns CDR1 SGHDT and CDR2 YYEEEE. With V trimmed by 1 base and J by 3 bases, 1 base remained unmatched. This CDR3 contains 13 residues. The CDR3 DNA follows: TGTGCCAGCAGCTTGCACAGGGGCTACGAGCAGTACTTC. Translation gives CASSLHRGYEQYF.

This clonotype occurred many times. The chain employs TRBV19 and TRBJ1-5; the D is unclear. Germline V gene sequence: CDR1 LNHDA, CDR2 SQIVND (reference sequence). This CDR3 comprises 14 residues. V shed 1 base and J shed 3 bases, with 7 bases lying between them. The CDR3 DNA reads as TGTGCCAGTAGTATAGGACACTTCAATCAGCCCCAGCATTTT. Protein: CASSIGHFNQPQHF.

CDR3: CASRSLAGNYNEQFF. Written as DNA, the CDR3 is TGTGCCAGCAGGAGTCTGGCGGGAAACTACAATGAGCAGTTCTTC. The chain carries TRBV12-3 or TRBV12-4 and TRBJ2-1; D perhaps matches TRBD2 (6 bases). This CDR3 is 15 amino acids long. The V gene lost 6 bases and the J gene lost 3 bases, with 15 bases spanning the gap.

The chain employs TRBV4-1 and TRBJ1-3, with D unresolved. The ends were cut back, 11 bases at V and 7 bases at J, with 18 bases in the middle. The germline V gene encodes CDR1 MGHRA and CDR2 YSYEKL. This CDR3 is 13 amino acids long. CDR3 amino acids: CAHSSGPGNTIYF. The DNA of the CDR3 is TGCGCCCACAGCAGTGGGCCGGGGAACACCATATATTTT.

CDR3 DNA: TGTGCCAGCAGTTACTCGGGTTCTGGGGGAAGTCATGGCTACACCTTC. It specifies CASSYSGSGGSHGYTF. This chain connects TRBV6-5 to TRBJ1-2, with a tentative D call TRBD1 (5 bases). V lost 0 bases and J 6 bases, leaving 17 bases between the germline ends. This CDR3 contains 16 residues. Germline-derived CDR1 and CDR2 are MNHEY and SVGAGI.

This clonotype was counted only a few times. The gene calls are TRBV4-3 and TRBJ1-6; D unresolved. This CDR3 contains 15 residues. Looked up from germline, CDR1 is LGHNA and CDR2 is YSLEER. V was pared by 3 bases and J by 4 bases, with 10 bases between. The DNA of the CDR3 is TGCGCCAGCAGCCAGGCCGGCCCGTATAATTCACCCCTCCACTTT. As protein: CASSQAGPYNSPLHF.

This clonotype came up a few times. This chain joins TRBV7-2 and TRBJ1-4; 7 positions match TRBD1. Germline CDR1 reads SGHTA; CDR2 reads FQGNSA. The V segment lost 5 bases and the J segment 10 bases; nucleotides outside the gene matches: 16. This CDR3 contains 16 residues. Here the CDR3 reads CASSQHLGGGAAKLFF. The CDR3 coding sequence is TGTGCCAGCAGCCAACACCTTGGAGGGGGCGCGGCAAAACTGTTTTTT.

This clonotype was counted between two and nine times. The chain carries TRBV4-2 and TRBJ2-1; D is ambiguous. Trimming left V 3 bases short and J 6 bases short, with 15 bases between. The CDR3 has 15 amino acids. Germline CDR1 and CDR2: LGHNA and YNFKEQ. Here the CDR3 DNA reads TGTGCCAGCAGCCAGTTTGCAGTTATGACCAATGAGCAGTTCTTC. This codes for CASSQFAVMTNEQFF.

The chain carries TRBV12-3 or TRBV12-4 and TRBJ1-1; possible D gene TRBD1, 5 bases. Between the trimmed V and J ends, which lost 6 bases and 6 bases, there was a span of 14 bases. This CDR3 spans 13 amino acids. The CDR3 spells CASSLGGEAEAFF. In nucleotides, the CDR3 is TGTGCCAGCAGCCTGGGGGGGGAGGCTGAAGCTTTCTTT.

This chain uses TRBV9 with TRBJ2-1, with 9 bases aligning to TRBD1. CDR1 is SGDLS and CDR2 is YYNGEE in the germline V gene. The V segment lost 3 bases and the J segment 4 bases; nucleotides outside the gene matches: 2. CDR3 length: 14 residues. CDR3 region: CASSAGQGYNEQFF. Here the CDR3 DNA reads TGTGCCAGCAGCGCGGGACAGGGATACAATGAGCAGTTCTTC.

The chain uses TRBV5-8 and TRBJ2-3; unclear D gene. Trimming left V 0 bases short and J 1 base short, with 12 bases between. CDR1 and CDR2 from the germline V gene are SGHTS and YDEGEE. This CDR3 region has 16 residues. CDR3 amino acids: CASSLVKGAGTDTQYF. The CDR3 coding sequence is TGTGCCAGCAGCTTGGTTAAAGGTGCAGGCACAGATACGCAGTATTTT.

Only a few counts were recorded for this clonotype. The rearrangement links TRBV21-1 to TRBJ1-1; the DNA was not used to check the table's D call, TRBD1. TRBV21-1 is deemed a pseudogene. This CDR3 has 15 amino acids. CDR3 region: CASSIRTGKDAEAFF. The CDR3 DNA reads TGTGCCAGCAGCATCAGGACAGGGAAAGATGCTGAAGCTTTCTTT.

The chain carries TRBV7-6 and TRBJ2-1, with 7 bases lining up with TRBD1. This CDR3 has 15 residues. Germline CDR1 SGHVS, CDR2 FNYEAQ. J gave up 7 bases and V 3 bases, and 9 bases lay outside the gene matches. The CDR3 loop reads CASSFAGGSGNEQFF. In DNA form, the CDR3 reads TGTGCCAGCAGCTTTGCAGGGGGATCGGGAAATGAGCAGTTCTTC.

CDR3 loop: CASSLRDRASDTQYF. The CDR3 nucleotides read TGCGCCAGCAGCCTCCGGGACAGGGCCTCAGATACGCAGTATTTT. V and J are TRBV5-1 and TRBJ2-3, with TRBD1 matching 9 bases. This CDR3 comprises 15 residues. J gave up 4 bases and V 4 bases, and 7 bases lay outside the gene matches. Germline CDR1 and CDR2: SGHRS and YFSETQ.

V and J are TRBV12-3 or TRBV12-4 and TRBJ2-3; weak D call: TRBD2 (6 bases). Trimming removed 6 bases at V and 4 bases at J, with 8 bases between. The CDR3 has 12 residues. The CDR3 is CASRAGSDTQYF. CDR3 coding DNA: TGTGCCAGCAGAGCGGGTTCAGATACGCAGTATTTT.

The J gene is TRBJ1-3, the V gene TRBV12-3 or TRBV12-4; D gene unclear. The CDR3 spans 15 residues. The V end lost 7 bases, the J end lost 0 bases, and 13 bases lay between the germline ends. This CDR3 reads CASTRISSSGNTIYF. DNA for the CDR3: TGTGCCAGCACCCGCATCAGTAGCTCTGGAAACACCATATATTTT.

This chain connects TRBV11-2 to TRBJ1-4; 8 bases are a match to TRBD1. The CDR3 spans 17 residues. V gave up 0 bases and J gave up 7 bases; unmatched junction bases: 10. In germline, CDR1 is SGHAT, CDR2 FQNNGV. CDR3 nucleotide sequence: TGTGCCAGCAGCTTAGACCCAGGGGGCCGGGATGGTGAAAAACTGTTTTTT. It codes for CASSLDPGGRDGEKLFF. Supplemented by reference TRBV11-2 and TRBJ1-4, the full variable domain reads EAGVAQSPRYKIIEKRQSVAFWCNPISGHATLYWYQQILGQGPKLLIQFQNNGVVDDSQLPKDRFSAERLKGVDSTLKIQPAKLEDSAVYLCASSLDPGGRDGEKLFFGSGTQLSVL.

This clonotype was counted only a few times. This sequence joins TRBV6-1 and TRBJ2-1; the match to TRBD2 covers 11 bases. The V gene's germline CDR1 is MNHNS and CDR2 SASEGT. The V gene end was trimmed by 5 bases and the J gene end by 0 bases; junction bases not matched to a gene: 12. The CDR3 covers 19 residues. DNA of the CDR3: TGTGCCAGCAGTCAGGCACTAGCGGGGGTTAAAAGCTCCTACAATGAGCAGTTCTTC. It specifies CASSQALAGVKSSYNEQFF.

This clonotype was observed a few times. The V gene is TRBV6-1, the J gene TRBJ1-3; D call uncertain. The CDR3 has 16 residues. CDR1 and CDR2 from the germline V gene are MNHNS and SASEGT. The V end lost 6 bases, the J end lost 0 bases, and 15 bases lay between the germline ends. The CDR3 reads CASRALGSGSGNTIYF. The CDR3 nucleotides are TGTGCCAGCAGGGCCCTTGGGTCGGGCTCTGGAAACACCATATATTTT.

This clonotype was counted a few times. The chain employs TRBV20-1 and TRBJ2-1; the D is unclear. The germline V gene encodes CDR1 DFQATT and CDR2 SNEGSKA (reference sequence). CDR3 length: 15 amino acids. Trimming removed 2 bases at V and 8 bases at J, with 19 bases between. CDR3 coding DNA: TGCAGTGCTAGAAGATACCGTCTTGACCTCTATGAGCAGTTCTTC. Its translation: CSARRYRLDLYEQFF.

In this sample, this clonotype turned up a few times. Here the CDR3 DNA reads TGTGCCAGCACCTCGCCAGGGGGTGGCACAGATACGCAGTATTTT. Protein: CASTSPGGGTDTQYF. The genes are TRBV9 and TRBJ2-3, with 7 nucleotides matching TRBD1. Germline values: CDR1 SGDLS, CDR2 YYNGEE. The CDR3 is made up of 15 amino acids. Trimming cost V 6 bases and J 1 base; bases outside gene matches: 8.

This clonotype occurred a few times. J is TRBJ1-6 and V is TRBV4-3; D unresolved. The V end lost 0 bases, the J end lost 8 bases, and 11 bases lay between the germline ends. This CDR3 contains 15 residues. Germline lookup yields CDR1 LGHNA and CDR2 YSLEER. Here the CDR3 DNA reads TGCGCCAGCAGCCAAGATCAGGTGTCAGATTCACCCCTCCACTTT. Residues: CASSQDQVSDSPLHF.

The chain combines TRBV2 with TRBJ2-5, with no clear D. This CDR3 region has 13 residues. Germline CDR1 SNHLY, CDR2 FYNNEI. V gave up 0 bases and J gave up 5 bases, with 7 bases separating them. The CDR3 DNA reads TGTGCCAGCAGTGAAGCGCGAACGGAGACCCAGTACTTC. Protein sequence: CASSEARTETQYF.

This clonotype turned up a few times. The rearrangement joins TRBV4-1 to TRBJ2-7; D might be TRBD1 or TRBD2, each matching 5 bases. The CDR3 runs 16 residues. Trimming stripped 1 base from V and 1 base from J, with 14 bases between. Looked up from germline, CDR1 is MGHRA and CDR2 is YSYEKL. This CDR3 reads CASSQAPGPLSYEQYF. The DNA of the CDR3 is TGCGCCAGCAGCCAAGCTCCGGGACCCCTATCCTACGAGCAGTACTTC.